This T cell receptor (beta chain) is drawn from a study of CD8+ T cells in alopecia areata (dated by TCRdb to 2017 to 2018). Describing the broader study: The treated patients, all with moderate-to-severe alopecia areata, were enrolled in an open-label pilot trial of oral tofacitinib given at 5 to 10 mg twice daily. Tofacitinib was administered for 6 to 18 months, and 6 months of follow-up off drug were then conducted to assess delayed response and recurrence. To study T cell clonal expansion in alopecia areata, the researchers applied high-throughput TCRbeta sequencing to both the C3H/HeJ mouse model and human patients. Human TCRbeta sequencing covered scalp tissue and sorted CD4+ and CD8+ peripheral blood T cells from patchy and totalis/universalis alopecia areata patients and healthy controls. Tofacitinib-treated patients had biopsies at baseline and at 4 and 24 weeks of treatment, with a later scalp biopsy in several patients. Clonality in the scalp was compared among normal scalp (n=4), patchy alopecia areata scalp (n=8), and alopecia totalis/universalis scalp (n=8). The RNA source kit depended on sample type: the PAXgene miRNA kit for fixed scalp, the miRNeasy kit for PBMCs, and the RNeasy kit for mouse skin. TCRbeta CDR3 regions were amplified by immunoSEQ multiplex PCR using 35 Vbeta forward and 13 Jbeta reverse primers. Points the paper makes about the study in general: Shared TCR sequences between patients were less evident than in mice, which may be partly attributable to HLA diversity in the patient population. Lesional scalp, especially in alopecia totalis/universalis, showed higher clonality and more expanded CD8+ clones than normal scalp, suggesting antigenic drive. Unlike mouse skin, where gammadelta T cells dominate, normal human skin contains resident alphabeta T cells that get sequenced too, which complicates analysis of the scalp TCR repertoire.

The sample's time point label, in plain terms: baseline before oral tofacitinib. Peripheral blood and lesional scalp punch biopsies were obtained from patients with alopecia areata. After PBMCs were isolated by density centrifugation and stained for CD3, CD4 and CD8, a FACSAria was used to sort CD4+ and CD8+ T cells. Libraries were made using the immunoSEQ multiplex PCR assay. To provide template for TCR sequencing, every sample had RNA extracted and reverse transcribed into cDNA. First-strand cDNA was synthesized with SuperScript III using a 2:1 mix of oligo-dT and random hexamers. Amplification bias was assessed with a synthetic immune receptor repertoire, and residual bias was removed computationally. The original pipeline was this. Raw reads were preprocessed for error removal, and CDR3 was defined according to IMGT conventions as running from the conserved cysteine to phenylalanine. To get clonality, Shannon entropy was normalized by log2 of the number of productive unique TCRs and the result was subtracted from 1. CD4 or CD8 identity of scalp clones was inferred by cross-referencing scalp TCRbeta sequences with sorted blood CD4 and CD8 repertoires. TCRdb stores this immuneACCESS table with in-frame sequences only. Part of the clones is absent; in the studies checked, under half of the shortfall reflects unresolved V genes, and no reason is known for the rest. That table gives V, J and clone size, and the DNA gave D and trimming. Recorded for this sample are roughly 250,000 clones; roughly two thirds of them occurred a single time. Together, the top ten hold 1.2% of the sample.

V sheds 0 bases and J sheds 0 bases, leaving 7 bases between their ends. The CDR1 and CDR2 encoded by the germline V gene are SGHRS and YFSETQ. The CDR3 covers 15 residues, taking in both the cysteine and the phenylalanine. The sequence is cut down to CDR3 DNA, 45 bases in frame from base 1. As regards this clone: Its antigen is unknown. The record has no base qualities; no much larger clone is one base away.

The rearranged chain carries TRBV5-1 and TRBJ1-3; a tentative D match to TRBD1 spans 6 bases. This sample comprised CD4+ T cells sorted from blood, obtained at week 0. This TCR came from a human donor with alopecia areata. The DNA reads TGCGCCAGCAGCTTGGTAGGGGGCTCTGGAAACACCATATATTTT. Its coded protein is CASSLVGGSGNTIYF.